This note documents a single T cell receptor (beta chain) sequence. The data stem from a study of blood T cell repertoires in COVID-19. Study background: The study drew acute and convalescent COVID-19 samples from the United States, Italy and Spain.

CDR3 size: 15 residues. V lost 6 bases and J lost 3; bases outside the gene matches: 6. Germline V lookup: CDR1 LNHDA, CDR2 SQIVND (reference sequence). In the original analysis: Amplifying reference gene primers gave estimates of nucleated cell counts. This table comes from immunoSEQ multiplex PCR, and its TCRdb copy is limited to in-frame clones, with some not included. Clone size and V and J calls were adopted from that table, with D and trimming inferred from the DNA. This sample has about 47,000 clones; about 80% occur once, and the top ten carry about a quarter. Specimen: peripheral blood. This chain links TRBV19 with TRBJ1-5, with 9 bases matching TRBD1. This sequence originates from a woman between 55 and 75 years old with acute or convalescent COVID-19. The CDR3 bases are TGTGCCAGTAGACCGACAGGGGGGGTCAATCAGCCCCAGCATTTT. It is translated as CASRPTGGVNQPQHF. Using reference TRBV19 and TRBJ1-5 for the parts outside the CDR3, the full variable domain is DGGITQSPKYLFRKEGQNVTLSCEQNLNHDAMYWYRQDPGQGLRLIYYSQIVNDFQKGDIAEGYSVSREKKESFPLTVTSAQKNPTAFYLCASRPTGGVNQPQHFGDGTRLSIL.